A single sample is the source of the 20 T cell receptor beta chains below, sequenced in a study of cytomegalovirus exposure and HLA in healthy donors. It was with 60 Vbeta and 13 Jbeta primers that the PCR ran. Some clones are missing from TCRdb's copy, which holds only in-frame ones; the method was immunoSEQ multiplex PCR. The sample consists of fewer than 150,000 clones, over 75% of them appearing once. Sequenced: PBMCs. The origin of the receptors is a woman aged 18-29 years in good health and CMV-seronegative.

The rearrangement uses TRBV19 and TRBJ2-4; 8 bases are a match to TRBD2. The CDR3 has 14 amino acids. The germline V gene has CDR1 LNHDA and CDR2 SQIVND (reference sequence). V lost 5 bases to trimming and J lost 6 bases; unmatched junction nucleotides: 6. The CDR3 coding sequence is TGTGCCAGTAGTGCTCTCAGCGGGGGAAACATTCAGTACTTC. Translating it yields CASSALSGGNIQYF.

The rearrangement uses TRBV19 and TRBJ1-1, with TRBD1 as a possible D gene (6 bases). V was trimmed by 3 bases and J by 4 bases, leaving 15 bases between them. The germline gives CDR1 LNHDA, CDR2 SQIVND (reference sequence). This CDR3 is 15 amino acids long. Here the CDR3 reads CASSILTGSGTEAFF. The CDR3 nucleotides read TGTGCCAGTAGTATCCTAACAGGGTCAGGCACTGAAGCTTTCTTT.

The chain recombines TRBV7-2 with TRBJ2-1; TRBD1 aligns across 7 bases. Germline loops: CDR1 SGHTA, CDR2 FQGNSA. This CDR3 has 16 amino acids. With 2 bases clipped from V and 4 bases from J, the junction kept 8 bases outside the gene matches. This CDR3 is CASSLFPGQKYNEQFF. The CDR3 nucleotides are TGTGCCAGCAGCTTATTCCCGGGACAGAAATACAATGAGCAGTTCTTC.

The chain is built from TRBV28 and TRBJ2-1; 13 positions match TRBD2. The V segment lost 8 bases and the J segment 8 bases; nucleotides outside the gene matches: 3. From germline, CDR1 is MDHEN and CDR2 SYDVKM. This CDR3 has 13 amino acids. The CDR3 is CASDGLAGDEQFF. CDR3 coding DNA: TGTGCCAGCGACGGACTAGCGGGGGATGAGCAGTTCTTC.

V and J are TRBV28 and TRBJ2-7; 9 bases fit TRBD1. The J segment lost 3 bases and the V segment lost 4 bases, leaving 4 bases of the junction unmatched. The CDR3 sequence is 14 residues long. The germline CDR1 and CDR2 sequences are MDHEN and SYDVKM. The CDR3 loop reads CASSSPDRGYEQYF. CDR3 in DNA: TGTGCCAGCAGTTCCCCGGACAGGGGCTACGAGCAGTACTTC.

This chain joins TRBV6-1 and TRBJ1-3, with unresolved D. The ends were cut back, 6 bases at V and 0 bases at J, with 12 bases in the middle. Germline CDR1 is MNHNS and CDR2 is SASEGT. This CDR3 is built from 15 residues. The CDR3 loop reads CASSPGGYSGNTIYF. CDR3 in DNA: TGTGCCAGCAGCCCGGGAGGTTACTCTGGAAACACCATATATTTT.

The CDR3 DNA sequence: TGTGCCAGCAGTCGACTCTACGAGCAGTACTTC. Protein: CASSRLYEQYF. V and J are TRBV28 and TRBJ2-7; D remains ambiguous. Germline V gives CDR1 MDHEN, CDR2 SYDVKM. The CDR3 contains 11 residues. Trimming took 5 bases from V and 3 from J, leaving 5 bases between them.

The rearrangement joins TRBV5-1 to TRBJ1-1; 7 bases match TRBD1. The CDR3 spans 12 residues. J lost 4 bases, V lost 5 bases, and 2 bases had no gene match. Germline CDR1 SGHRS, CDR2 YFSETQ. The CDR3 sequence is CASRAGGTEAFF. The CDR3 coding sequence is TGCGCCAGCAGAGCAGGGGGCACTGAAGCTTTCTTT.

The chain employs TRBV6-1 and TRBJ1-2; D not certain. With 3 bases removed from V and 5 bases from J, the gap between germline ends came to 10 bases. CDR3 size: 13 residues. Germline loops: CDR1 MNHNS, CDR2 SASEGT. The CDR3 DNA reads TGTGCCAGCAGTGACAGGCCGGGGTATGGCTACACCTTC. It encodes CASSDRPGYGYTF.

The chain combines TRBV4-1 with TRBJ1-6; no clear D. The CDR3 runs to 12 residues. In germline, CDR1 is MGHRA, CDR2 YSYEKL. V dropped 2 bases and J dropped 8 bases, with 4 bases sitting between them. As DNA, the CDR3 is TGCGCCAGCAGCCAAATCGATTCACCCCTCCACTTT. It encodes CASSQIDSPLHF.

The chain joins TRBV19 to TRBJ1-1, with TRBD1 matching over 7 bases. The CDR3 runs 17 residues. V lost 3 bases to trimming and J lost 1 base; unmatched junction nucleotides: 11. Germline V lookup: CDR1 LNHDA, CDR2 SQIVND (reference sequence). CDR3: CASSIPTLGQRNTEAFF. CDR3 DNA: TGTGCCAGTAGTATCCCCACTTTGGGACAGAGGAACACTGAAGCTTTCTTT.

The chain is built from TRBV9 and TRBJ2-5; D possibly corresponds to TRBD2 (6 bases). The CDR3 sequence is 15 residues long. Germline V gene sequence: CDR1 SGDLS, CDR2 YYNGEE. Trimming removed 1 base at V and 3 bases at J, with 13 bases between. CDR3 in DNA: TGTGCCAGCAGCGTAAGGTCGGGACTTGAAGAGACCCAGTACTTC. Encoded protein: CASSVRSGLEETQYF.

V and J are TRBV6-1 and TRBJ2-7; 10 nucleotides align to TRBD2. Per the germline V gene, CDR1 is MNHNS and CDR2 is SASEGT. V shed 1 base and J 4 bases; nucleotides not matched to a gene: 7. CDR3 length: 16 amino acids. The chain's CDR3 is CASSEVLAGVSYEQYF. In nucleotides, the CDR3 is TGTGCCAGCAGTGAAGTGCTAGCGGGAGTATCGTACGAGCAGTACTTC.

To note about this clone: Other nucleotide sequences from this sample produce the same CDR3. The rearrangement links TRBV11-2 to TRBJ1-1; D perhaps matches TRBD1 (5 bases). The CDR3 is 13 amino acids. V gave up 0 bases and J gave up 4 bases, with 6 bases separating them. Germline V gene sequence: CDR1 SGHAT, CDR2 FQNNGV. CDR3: CASSLDRGTEAFF. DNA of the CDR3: TGTGCCAGCAGCTTAGATAGGGGCACTGAAGCTTTCTTT.

The CDR3 nucleotides are TGTGCCACCAGCAGGGGGAGAGAGGGTGAAAAACTGTTTTTT. Translation gives CATSRGREGEKLFF. The chain has TRBV15 and TRBJ1-4; no clear D. V gave up 3 bases and J gave up 7 bases, with 12 bases separating them. There are 14 residues in the CDR3. The V gene's germline CDR1 is LNHNV and CDR2 YYDKDF (reference sequence).

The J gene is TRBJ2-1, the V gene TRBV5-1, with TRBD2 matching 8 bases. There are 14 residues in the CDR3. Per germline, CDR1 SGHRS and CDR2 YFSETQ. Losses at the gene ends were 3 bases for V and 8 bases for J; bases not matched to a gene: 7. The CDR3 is CASSYRGGRDEQFF. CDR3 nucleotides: TGCGCCAGCAGCTACCGGGGGGGCAGGGATGAGCAGTTCTTC. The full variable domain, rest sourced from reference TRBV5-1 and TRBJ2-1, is KAGVTQTPRYLIKTRGQQVTLSCSPISGHRSVSWYQQTPGQGLQFLFEYFSETQRNKGNFPGRFSGRQFSNSRSEMNVSTLELGDSALYLCASSYRGGRDEQFFGPGTRLTVL.

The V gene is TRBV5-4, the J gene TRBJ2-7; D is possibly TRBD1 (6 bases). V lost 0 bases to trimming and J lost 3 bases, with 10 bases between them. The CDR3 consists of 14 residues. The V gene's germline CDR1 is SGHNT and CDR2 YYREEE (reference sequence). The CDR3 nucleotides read TGTGCCAGCAGCTTGGGGGTCAGGGGCTACGAGCAGTACGTC. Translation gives CASSLGVRGYEQYV.

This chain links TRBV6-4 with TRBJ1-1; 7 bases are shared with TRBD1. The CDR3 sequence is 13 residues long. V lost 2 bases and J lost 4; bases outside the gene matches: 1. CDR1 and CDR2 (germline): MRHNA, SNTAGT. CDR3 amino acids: CASSDRGPTEAFF. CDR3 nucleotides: TGTGCCAGCAGTGACAGGGGGCCCACTGAAGCTTTCTTT.

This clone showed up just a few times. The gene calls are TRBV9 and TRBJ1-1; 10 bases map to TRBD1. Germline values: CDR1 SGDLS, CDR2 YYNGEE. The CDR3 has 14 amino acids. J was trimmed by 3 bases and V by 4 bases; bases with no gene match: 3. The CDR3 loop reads CASSPGTGDTEAFF. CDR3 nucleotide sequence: TGTGCCAGCAGCCCCGGGACAGGGGACACTGAAGCTTTCTTT. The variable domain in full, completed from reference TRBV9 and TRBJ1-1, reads DSGVTQTPKHLITATGQRVTLRCSPRSGDLSVYWYQQSLDQGLQFLIQYYNGEERAKGNILERFSAQQFPDLHSELNLSSLELGDSALYFCASSPGTGDTEAFFGQGTRLTVV.

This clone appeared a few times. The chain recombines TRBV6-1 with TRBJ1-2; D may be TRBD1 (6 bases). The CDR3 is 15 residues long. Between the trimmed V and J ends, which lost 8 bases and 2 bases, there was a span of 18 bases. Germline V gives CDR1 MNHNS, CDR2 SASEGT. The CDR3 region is CASHLRAGENYGYTF. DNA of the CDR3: TGTGCCAGCCACCTCAGGGCAGGGGAGAACTATGGCTACACCTTC.